The next 15 T cell receptor beta chains were all read from a single sample in a study of tumor-infiltrating lymphocytes in oesophageal squamous cell carcinoma. TCRdb redid the calling of the PCR reads with MiXCR, one entry per CDR3 protein. The sample consists of about 13,000 distinct CDR3 sequences, roughly 51% of them appearing once. Sequencing was done on a sample of esophageal tumor tissue. These receptors all stem from a male donor with esophageal squamous cell carcinoma.

V gene TRBV6-9 combines with J gene TRBJ2-5; 10 bases match TRBD2. The J call may be in error: the DNA end matches TRBJ2-7 better. The CDR3 length is 21 residues. The V gene's germline CDR1 is MNHGY and CDR2 SVAAGI. CDR3 coding DNA: TGTGCCAGCAGTTACCCAATTTGGGCTAGCGGGAGTGGTCTCCCTCTCTACGAGCAGTACTTC. Amino acid sequence: CASSYPIWASGSGLPLYEQYF.

The chain joins TRBV7-2 to TRBJ1-4, with a weak D call TRBD1 (5 bases). V lost 5 bases, J lost 0 bases, and 13 bases lay in between. The CDR3 covers 16 residues. Germline V gene lookup returns CDR1 SGHTA and CDR2 FQGNSA. CDR3 region: CASSIGHVATNEKLFF. The DNA of the CDR3 is TGTGCCAGCAGCATCGGACACGTTGCAACTAATGAAAAACTGTTTTTT. Complete variable domain (other parts from reference TRBV7-2 and TRBJ1-4): GAGVSQSPSNKVTEKGKDVELRCDPISGHTALYWYRQSLGQGLEFLIYFQGNSAPDKSGLPSDRFSAERTGGSVSTLTIQRTQQEDSAVYLCASSIGHVATNEKLFFGSGTQLSVL.

The chain links TRBV7-2 to TRBJ2-7; possibly TRBD2 for D (6 bases). The DNA end lines up better with TRBJ2-5; the J call may be wrong. The CDR3 is 13 residues long. Per the germline V gene, CDR1 is SGHTA and CDR2 is FQGNSA. The CDR3 sequence: CASSLLRGWTQYF. CDR3 nucleotides: TGTGCCAGCAGCTTATTGCGGGGCTGGACCCAGTACTTC.

The chain carries TRBV10-3 and TRBJ2-2; 10 bases align to TRBD2. Germline V gene data show CDR1 as ENHRY and CDR2 as SYGVKD. The CDR3 sequence is 17 residues long. V lost 4 bases, J lost 1 base, and 6 bases stayed unmatched. The CDR3 region is CAISVSSSGRNTGELFF. The DNA for the CDR3 is TGTGCCATCAGTGTGTCTTCTAGCGGGAGGAACACCGGGGAGCTGTTTTTT.

This clonotype was detected ten times or more. This chain links TRBV6-1 with TRBJ1-1, with 7 bases that match TRBD1. Looked up from germline, CDR1 is MNHNS and CDR2 is SASEGT. CDR3 length: 12 residues. The V gene end was trimmed by 5 bases and the J gene end by 5 bases; junction bases not matched to a gene: 2. The CDR3 region is CASSQGGTEAFF. The CDR3 DNA reads TGTGCCAGCAGTCAGGGGGGGACTGAAGCTTTCTTT.

The V call is TRBV12-3 or TRBV12-4, the J call TRBJ2-5; D not resolved. The J call may be faulty, since TRBJ2-1 better matches the DNA end. This CDR3 is 16 amino acids long. The CDR3 spells CASSLTLVPPYNEQFF. In DNA, the CDR3 is TGTGCCAGCAGTTTAACACTGGTCCCCCCCTACAATGAGCAGTTCTTC.

This chain links TRBV6-1 with TRBJ2-7; 7 bases are a match to TRBD2. Trimming cost V 5 bases and J 0 bases; bases outside gene matches: 7. There are 15 residues in the CDR3. CDR1 and CDR2 from the germline V gene are MNHNS and SASEGT. The CDR3 DNA follows: TGTGCCAGCAGTCCCCCGGGCGGGAGCTCCTACGAGCAGTACTTC. The encoded protein is CASSPPGGSSYEQYF.

Of note for this clonotype: The missing conserved phenylalanine or tryptophan at the end of this CDR3 makes a read error likely. The limits of the CDR3 on the DNA are not certain, so only TCRdb's listed CDR3 is given. The rearrangement uses TRBV11-2 and TRBJ2-6. Germline V gene data show CDR1 as SGHAT and CDR2 as FQNNGV. From its first to its last residue, the CDR3 has 8 amino acids. CDR3 region: CASSLDQA.

In its sample, this clonotype was seen a few times. This sequence joins TRBV7-2 and TRBJ2-3; tentatively, D is TRBD2 (6 bases). CDR1 and CDR2 (germline): SGHTA, FQGNSA. The length of the CDR3 is 15 residues. Trimming shortened V by 3 bases and J by 4 bases, and 14 bases separated the two germline ends. The CDR3: CASSFLGRVPDTQYF. The DNA of the CDR3 is TGTGCCAGCAGCTTTCTCGGGAGAGTCCCAGATACGCAGTATTTT.

The rearrangement links TRBV12-3 or TRBV12-4 to TRBJ2-4; perhaps TRBD1 as D (6 bases). TRBJ2-5 matches the DNA end more closely, so the J call is doubtful. CDR3 length: 17 residues. The CDR3 nucleotides read TGTGCCAGCAGTTTAGAGGTCGGGTTAGGGGGACAAGAGACCCAGTACTTC. It specifies CASSLEVGLGGQETQYF.

The chain has TRBV2 and TRBJ2-1, with 10 bases aligning to TRBD1. V was pared by 6 bases and J by 5 bases, with 1 base of the junction left unmatched. The CDR3 loop spans 13 amino acids. Germline CDR1 reads SNHLY; CDR2 reads FYNNEI. In nucleotides, the CDR3 is TGTGCCAGCAGCGGGACAGGGGACAATGAGCAGTTCTTC. Translating gives CASSGTGDNEQFF.

J is TRBJ2-7 and V is TRBV10-3; D perhaps matches TRBD2 (6 bases). The J call may be in error: the DNA end matches TRBJ2-1 better. This CDR3 contains 13 residues. Germline V gene lookup returns CDR1 ENHRY and CDR2 SYGVKD. The CDR3 bases are TGTGCCATCCGGGACTCCGACTACAATGAGCAGTTCTTC. This sequence encodes CAIRDSDYNEQFF.

The chain has TRBV12-3 or TRBV12-4 and TRBJ2-4, with 10 nucleotides matching TRBD1. The J call is uncertain, as TRBJ2-7 better fits the DNA end. This CDR3 contains 14 residues. In DNA, the CDR3 is TGTGCCAGCAGTATCCGGGACAGGGGCTACGAGCAGTACTTC. Its protein product is CASSIRDRGYEQYF.

The count of this clonotype is one. It may be a read error: a sequence one base away is much more abundant. Here the CDR3 omits its conserved ending phenylalanine or tryptophan, so a read error is the likely source. The limits of the CDR3 on the DNA are not certain, so only TCRdb's listed CDR3 is given. The gene calls are TRBV7-4 and TRBJ2-3; the table's TRBD1 call for D was not verified on the DNA. The germline CDR1 and CDR2 sequences are SGHVT and SQSDAQ. The length of the CDR3 is 18 amino acids, counting both ends. The chain's CDR3 is CASSLIWTRDVRPSTLGT.

This clonotype ranks as medium-sized (0.01 to 0.1%). The chain links TRBV7-8 to TRBJ1-1; no definite D call. Trimming took 1 base from V and 7 from J, leaving 10 bases between them. The germline gives CDR1 SGHVS, CDR2 FQNEAQ. The length of the CDR3 is 13 residues. CDR3 sequence: CASSLEYGNEAFF. DNA of the CDR3: TGTGCCAGCAGCTTAGAGTACGGGAATGAAGCTTTCTTT.